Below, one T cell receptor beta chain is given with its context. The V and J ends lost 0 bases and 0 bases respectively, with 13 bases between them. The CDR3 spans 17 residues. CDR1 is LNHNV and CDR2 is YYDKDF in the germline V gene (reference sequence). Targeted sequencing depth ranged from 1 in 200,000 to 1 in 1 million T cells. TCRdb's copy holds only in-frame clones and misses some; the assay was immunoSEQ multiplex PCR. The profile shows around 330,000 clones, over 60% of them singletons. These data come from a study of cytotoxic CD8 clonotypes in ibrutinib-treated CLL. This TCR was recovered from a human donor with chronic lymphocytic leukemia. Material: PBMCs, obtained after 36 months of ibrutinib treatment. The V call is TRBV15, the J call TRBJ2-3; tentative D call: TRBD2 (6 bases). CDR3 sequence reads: CATSRDLAGTSTDTQYF. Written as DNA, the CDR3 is TGTGCCACCAGCAGAGATCTGGCAGGGACTAGCACAGATACGCAGTATTTT.